The T cell receptor beta chain described here comes from a study of OX40 agonist ivuxolimab in advanced cancers. Study results and caveats: Both CD4+ and CD8+ T cell populations in blood had undergone clonal expansion by week 6 at 0.1 to 3.0 mg/kg.

Details on this clone: Its specificity is unknown.

Clones were sequenced by immunoSEQ multiplex PCR, and TCRdb holds only the in-frame ones, with some missing. The profile covers about 68,000 clones, with around four fifths appearing a single time and about a tenth taken by the ten largest. The receptor was isolated from an adult with an advanced solid tumor such as melanoma, head and neck, liver or kidney cancer. The starting material was CD4+ or CD8+ T cells sorted from blood, obtained in a trial of the OX40 agonist ivuxolimab.

In DNA form, the CDR3 reads TGCGCCAGCAGCAGGGATAGCGGCCAGCCCCAGCATTTT. Protein product: CASSRDSGQPQHF. The gene calls are TRBV5-1 and TRBJ1-5, with D uncertain. The CDR3 loop spans 13 amino acids. CDR1 and CDR2 (germline): SGHRS, YFSETQ. Trimming stripped 4 bases from V and 7 bases from J, with 12 bases between.